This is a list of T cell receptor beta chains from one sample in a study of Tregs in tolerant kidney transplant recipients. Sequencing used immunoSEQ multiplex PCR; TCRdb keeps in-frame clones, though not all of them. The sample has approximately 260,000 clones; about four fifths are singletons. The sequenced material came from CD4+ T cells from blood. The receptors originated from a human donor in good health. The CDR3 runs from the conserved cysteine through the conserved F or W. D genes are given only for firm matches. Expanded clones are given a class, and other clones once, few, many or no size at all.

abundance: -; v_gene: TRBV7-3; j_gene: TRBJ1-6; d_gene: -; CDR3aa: CASSLYGVGSPLHF; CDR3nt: TGTGCCAGCAGCTTATACGGGGTTGGTTCACCCCTCCACTTT
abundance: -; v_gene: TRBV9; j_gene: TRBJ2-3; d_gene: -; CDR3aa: CASSVEVTRSTDTQYF; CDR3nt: TGTGCCAGCAGCGTAGAGGTAACCCGTAGCACAGATACGCAGTATTTT
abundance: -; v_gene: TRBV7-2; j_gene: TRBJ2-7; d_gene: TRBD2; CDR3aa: CASSLRTSGVYEQYF; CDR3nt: TGTGCCAGCAGCTTAAGGACTAGCGGGGTCTACGAGCAGTACTTC
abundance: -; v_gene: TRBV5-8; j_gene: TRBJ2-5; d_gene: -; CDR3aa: CASSPLKGRGETQYF; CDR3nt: TGTGCCAGCAGCCCTTTAAAGGGTCGGGGAGAGACCCAGTACTTC
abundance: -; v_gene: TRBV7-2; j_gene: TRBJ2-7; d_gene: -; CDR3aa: CASSLDRGSYEQYF; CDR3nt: TGTGCCAGCAGCTTAGACCGAGGATCCTACGAGCAGTACTTC
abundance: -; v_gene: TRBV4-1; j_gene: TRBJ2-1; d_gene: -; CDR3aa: CASSQVFDEQFF; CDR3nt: TGCGCCAGCAGCCAAGTATTCGATGAGCAGTTCTTC
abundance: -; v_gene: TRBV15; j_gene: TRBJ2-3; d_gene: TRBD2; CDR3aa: CATRGGGGLAGDTQYF; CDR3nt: TGTGCCACCCGGGGAGGGGGGGGACTAGCGGGAGATACGCAGTATTTT
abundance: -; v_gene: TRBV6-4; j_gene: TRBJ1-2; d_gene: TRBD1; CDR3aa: CASSDSWGQVFGYTF; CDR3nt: TGTGCCAGCAGTGACTCATGGGGACAGGTCTTCGGCTACACCTTC
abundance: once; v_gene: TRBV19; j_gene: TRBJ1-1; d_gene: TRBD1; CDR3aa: CASSTLYTGDHTEAFF; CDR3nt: TGTGCCAGTAGTACTCTATACACAGGGGATCACACTGAAGCTTTCTTT
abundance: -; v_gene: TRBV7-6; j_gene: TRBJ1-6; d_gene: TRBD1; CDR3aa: CASSSSGTGTSPLHF; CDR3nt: TGTGCCAGCAGCTCCAGTGGGACAGGAACATCACCCCTCCACTTT
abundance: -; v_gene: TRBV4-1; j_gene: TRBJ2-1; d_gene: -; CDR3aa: CASSLADSSYNEQFF; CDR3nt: TGCGCCAGCAGCCTAGCGGACAGCTCCTACAATGAGCAGTTCTTC
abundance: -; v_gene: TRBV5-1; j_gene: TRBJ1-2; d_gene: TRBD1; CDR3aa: CASSKGQGYGYTF; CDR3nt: TGCGCCAGCAGCAAGGGACAGGGGTATGGCTACACCTTC
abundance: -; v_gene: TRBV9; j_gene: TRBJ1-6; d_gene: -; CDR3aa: CASSSGPTGNSPLHF; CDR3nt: TGTGCCAGCAGCTCAGGACCAACTGGGAATTCACCCCTCCACTTT